This TCR beta chain was captured by sequencing in a study of type 1 and type 2 diabetes patients. For the study at large: CD4+ or CD8+ T cells were positively selected from PBMCs with microbeads.

The CDR3 contains 17 residues. Germline V gene data show CDR1 as MGHRA and CDR2 as YSYEKL. Trimming removed 2 bases from V and 2 bases from J; junction bases left unmatched: 4. Genomic DNA was the PCR template. The TCR beta CDR3 region was amplified using 30 forward and 13 reverse primers. TCRdb used MiXCR to reprocess the multiplex PCR reads, holding one entry per CDR3 protein. Of approximately 260,000 distinct CDR3 sequences listed, more than 45% are singletons. The receptor was derived from a young man with type 2 diabetes. V gene TRBV4-1 combines with J gene TRBJ2-6, with 9 bases matching TRBD2. Sequenced input: peripheral blood mononuclear cells (PBMCs). CDR3 in DNA: TGCGCCAGCAGCCAAAGCGGGAGGTGGGCTGGGGCCAACGTCCTGACTTTC. Amino acid sequence: CASSQSGRWAGANVLTF.